This T cell receptor beta chain emerged from a study of beta chain features in type 1 diabetes. A word on this clone: Its antigen is still unknown.

The length of the CDR3 is 13 residues. Germline V gene sequence: CDR1 SGHNT, CDR2 YYREEE (reference sequence). Trimming took 1 base from V and 3 from J, leaving 8 bases between them. Study-wide results and limits: Short templates might get an advantage during PCR, and this would be equal in patients and controls.

Cell sorting via CD45RO/CCR7/CD25/CD127/CD95/CD27 was performed to obtain CD4+ naive, central memory, regulatory and stem cell-like memory cells. TCRB transcripts that were expressed got sequenced, as all of the isolated RNA had been reverse transcribed. Measured with immunoSEQ multiplex PCR; TCRdb has only the in-frame clones, and not every one. The sample lists some 150,000 clones; 6.9% were seen once. The receptor comes from a woman in her 30s in good health. The V call is TRBV5-4, the J call TRBJ2-7, with D perhaps matching TRBD1 (6 bases). The sample comprised central memory CD4+ T cells from blood. This CDR3 is CASSLTGNYEQYF. The CDR3 DNA sequence: TGTGCCAGCAGCTTGACAGGGAACTACGAGCAGTACTTC.